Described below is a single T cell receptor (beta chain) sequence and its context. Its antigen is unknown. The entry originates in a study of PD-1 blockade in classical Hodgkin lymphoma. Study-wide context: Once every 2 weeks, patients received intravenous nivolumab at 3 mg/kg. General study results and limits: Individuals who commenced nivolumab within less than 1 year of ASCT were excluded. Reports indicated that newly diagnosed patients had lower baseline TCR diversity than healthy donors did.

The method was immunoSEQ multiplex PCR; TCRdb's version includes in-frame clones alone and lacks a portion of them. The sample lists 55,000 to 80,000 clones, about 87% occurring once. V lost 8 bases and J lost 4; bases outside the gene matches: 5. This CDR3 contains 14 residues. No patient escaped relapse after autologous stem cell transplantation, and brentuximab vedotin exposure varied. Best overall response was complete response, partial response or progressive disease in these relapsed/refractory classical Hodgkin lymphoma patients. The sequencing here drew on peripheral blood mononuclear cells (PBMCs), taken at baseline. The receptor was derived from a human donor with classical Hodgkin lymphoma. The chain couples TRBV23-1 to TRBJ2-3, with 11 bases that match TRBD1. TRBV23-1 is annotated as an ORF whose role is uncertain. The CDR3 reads CASLGQGVADTQYF. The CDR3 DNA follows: TGCGCCAGCTTGGGACAGGGGGTAGCAGATACGCAGTATTTT.